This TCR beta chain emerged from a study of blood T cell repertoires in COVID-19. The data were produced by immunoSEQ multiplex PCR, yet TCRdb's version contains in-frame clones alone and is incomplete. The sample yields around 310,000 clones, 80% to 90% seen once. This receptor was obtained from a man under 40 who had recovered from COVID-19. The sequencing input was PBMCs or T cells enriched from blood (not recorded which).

The CDR3 sequence: CASSSDSSGNTIYF. As DNA, the CDR3 is TGTGCCAGCAGCTCGGACAGCTCTGGAAACACCATATATTTT. The chain uses TRBV5-4 and TRBJ1-3; a weak D match, TRBD1 (6 bases). Germline assignment: CDR1 SGHNT and CDR2 YYREEE (reference sequence). V was shortened by 3 bases and J by 0 bases, with 7 bases between the two germline ends. This CDR3 is 14 amino acids long. The complete variable domain, with remaining parts taken from reference TRBV5-4 and TRBJ1-3, reads ETGVTQSPTHLIKTRGQQVTLRCSSQSGHNTVSWYQQALGQGPQFIFQYYREEENGRGNFPPRFSGLQFPNYSSELNVNALELDDSALYLCASSSDSSGNTIYFGEGSWLTVV.